This T cell receptor beta chain was observed in a study of PD-1 blockade in classical Hodgkin lymphoma. Study information: Administration of nivolumab to patients was at 3 mg/kg intravenously every 2 weeks.

Whole-study findings and limits: Complete responders matched newly diagnosed patients in baseline diversity. TCR diversity in CD4+, not CD8+, cells rose significantly by C4D1. Before treatment, TCR diversity in newly diagnosed patients was reportedly lower than in healthy donors.

Using immunoSEQ multiplex PCR, the repertoire was profiled, and TCRdb retains in-frame clones only, with some absent. The table has around 28,000 clones, 70% to 90% seen once. This CDR3 contains 16 residues. V was shortened by 6 bases and J by 1 base, with 15 bases between the two germline ends. Germline CDR1 and CDR2: MNHNY and SVGAGI (reference sequence). Every patient was affected by relapse after autologous stem cell transplantation, while exposure to brentuximab vedotin was not uniform. With respect to this clone: What it binds is unknown.

The sequence came from a human donor with classical Hodgkin lymphoma. V is TRBV6-6 and J is TRBJ1-4; D uncertain. The sequenced sample was peripheral blood mononuclear cells (PBMCs), obtained before the second cycle of nivolumab. For the CDR3, the DNA is TGTGCCAGCAGACAAAGCCACAGTCAAACTAATGAAAAACTGTTTTTT. This sequence encodes CASRQSHSQTNEKLFF.